The sequence of this TCR beta chain was determined in a study of Ad26.COV2.S vaccination and SARS-CoV-2 variants. Germline trimming cut 0 bases from V and 2 bases from J; bases unmatched to any gene: 8. Germline CDR1 is SGHRS and CDR2 is YFSETQ. The CDR3 has 16 residues. Measured with immunoSEQ multiplex PCR; TCRdb has only the in-frame clones, and not every one. The sample holds approximately 300,000 clones, around 81% seen once. Treatment denoted: 15 to 20 received Ad26.COV2.S at low or high dose, single or two shots; 5 received placebo; per-sample allocation not given. It was on day 63 after the first vaccine or placebo injection that samples were taken.

This clonotype was obtained from a person aged 18 to 59 who received the Ad26.COV2.S COVID-19 vaccine or a placebo. J is TRBJ2-7 and V is TRBV5-1, with 7 bases that match TRBD2. The starting material was peripheral blood, obtained in a trial of Ad26.COV2.S vaccine versus placebo. CDR3 bases: TGCGCCAGCAGCTTGGGGCCAGCGGGGCGCACCTACGAGCAGTACTTC. As protein: CASSLGPAGRTYEQYF.